A single T cell receptor (beta chain) is shown here with its context. Its antigen is as yet unknown. Researchers ran the PCR with 60 Vbeta and 13 Jbeta primers. Produced via immunoSEQ multiplex PCR; TCRdb's table is partial and in-frame only. Seen here are tens of thousands of clones, roughly 80% observed once, and the top ten hold about 1.2%. Germline CDR1 reads KGHSH; CDR2 reads LQKENI. V shed 5 bases and J shed 1 base, with 11 bases lying between them. There are 14 residues in the CDR3. The sample originates from a study of cytomegalovirus exposure and HLA in healthy donors. Notes on the study in general: The analysis excluded some indistinguishable V segments, including TRBV6-2 and TRBV6-3. Across all donors, roughly uniform sequencing depth was an assumption of the presence/absence analyses. Through in vitro validation, three CMV-associated chains were shown to be specific for CMV antigens. The authors reported that TCR beta sequences could predict HLA-A and HLA-B alleles. These predictions were accurate for most subjects in the first cohort.

J is TRBJ1-1 and V is TRBV18; D remains unclear. The clonotype originates from a girl aged 2 to 10 in good health and CMV-seropositive. What was sequenced was PBMCs. CDR3 coding DNA: TGTGCCAGCTCAGCGGGTCTCCAGAACACTGAAGCTTTCTTT. As protein: CASSAGLQNTEAFF.